These 15 T cell receptor beta chains originate from one sample sequenced in a study of chemoradiotherapy in HPV16-positive cancers. Some clones are missing from TCRdb's copy, which holds only in-frame ones; the method was immunoSEQ multiplex PCR. The table lists tens of thousands of clones, more than 80% of them singletons. This material consisted of blood, taken from a patient who underwent chemoradiotherapy. The receptors here all came from a human donor with HPV-associated anogenital cancer.

The V gene is TRBV20-1, the J gene TRBJ2-1; D gene unclear. The germline V gene has CDR1 DFQATT and CDR2 SNEGSKA (reference sequence). This CDR3 comprises 11 residues. Trimming removed 3 bases at V and 5 bases at J, with 5 bases between. Written as DNA, the CDR3 is TGCAGTGCTAGCTTCAACAATGAGCAGTTCTTC. The encoded protein is CSASFNNEQFF.

V is TRBV4-1 and J is TRBJ2-2, with D tentatively TRBD1 or TRBD2 (5 bases each). Germline-derived CDR1 and CDR2 are MGHRA and YSYEKL. Trimming shortened V by 3 bases and J by 4 bases, and 9 bases separated the two germline ends. This CDR3 is 14 amino acids long. The DNA of the CDR3 is TGCGCCAGCAGCCAGCCAGGGACCACCGGGGAGCTGTTTTTT. Its protein is CASSQPGTTGELFF.

The gene calls are TRBV9 and TRBJ1-2; 9 nucleotides line up with TRBD1. Unmatched junction bases numbered 8, after V lost 4 bases and J lost 7 bases. The CDR3 extends over 14 amino acids. Germline values: CDR1 SGDLS, CDR2 YYNGEE. In DNA form, the CDR3 reads TGTGCCAGCAGCCCGACAGGGGGTGTGGTTGGCTACACCTTC. Translating it yields CASSPTGGVVGYTF.

This chain joins TRBV2 and TRBJ1-1; D is unclear. V lost 4 bases and J 5 bases, leaving 17 bases between the germline ends. Germline V gene sequence: CDR1 SNHLY, CDR2 FYNNEI. The CDR3 runs to 15 residues. The CDR3: CASSARTSVSTEAFF. The CDR3, as DNA: TGTGCCAGCAGTGCGCGCACCTCAGTCTCGACTGAAGCTTTCTTT.

J is TRBJ2-2 and V is TRBV9; the D gene is possibly TRBD2 (5 bases). Trimming removed 1 base at V and 7 bases at J, with 14 bases between. The CDR3 contains 15 residues. In germline, CDR1 is SGDLS, CDR2 YYNGEE. The CDR3 is CASSVSGPGYGELFF. In nucleotides, the CDR3 is TGTGCCAGCAGCGTATCGGGCCCGGGGTACGGGGAGCTGTTTTTT.

This clone was counted a few times. V gene TRBV9 combines with J gene TRBJ2-1; 15 bases are shared with TRBD2. CDR1 and CDR2 from the germline V gene are SGDLS and YYNGEE. The trim removed 0 bases at V and 14 bases at J, leaving 6 bases unmatched. The CDR3 extends over 15 amino acids. CDR3 residues: CASSVGTSGGAGEFF. Written as DNA, the CDR3 is TGTGCCAGCAGCGTAGGGACTAGCGGGGGGGCCGGGGAGTTCTTC. Supplemented by reference TRBV9 and TRBJ2-1, the full variable domain reads DSGVTQTPKHLITATGQRVTLRCSPRSGDLSVYWYQQSLDQGLQFLIQYYNGEERAKGNILERFSAQQFPDLHSELNLSSLELGDSALYFCASSVGTSGGAGEFFGPGTRLTVL.

V is TRBV4-1 and J is TRBJ2-1; the match to TRBD2 covers 8 bases. The ends lost 0 bases at V and 3 bases at J; junction bases unmatched: 4. From germline, CDR1 is MGHRA and CDR2 YSYEKL. The CDR3 loop spans 16 amino acids. This chain's CDR3 is CASSQDSGGSYNEQFF. Here the CDR3 DNA reads TGCGCCAGCAGCCAAGATTCGGGAGGGAGCTACAATGAGCAGTTCTTC.

V and J are TRBV7-2 and TRBJ1-1; a possible D gene is TRBD1 (5 bases). The V and J ends lost 7 bases and 2 bases respectively, with 17 bases between them. The CDR3 has 15 residues. CDR1 is SGHTA and CDR2 is FQGNSA in the germline V gene. The CDR3 loop is CASTPTQGGNTEAFF. The CDR3 region has the DNA TGTGCCAGCACCCCTACCCAGGGAGGTAACACTGAAGCTTTCTTT.

V gene TRBV7-9 combines with J gene TRBJ1-2; possibly TRBD1 for D (5 bases). The CDR3 loop spans 12 amino acids. Trimming shortened V by 5 bases and J by 6 bases, and 10 bases separated the two germline ends. Germline values: CDR1 SEHNR, CDR2 FQNEAQ (reference sequence). The chain's CDR3 is CASSLGHDGYTF. In nucleotides, the CDR3 is TGTGCCAGCAGCCTCGGACACGATGGCTACACCTTC.

V usage is TRBV28 and J usage is TRBJ2-7, with D uncertain. The germline V gene has CDR1 MDHEN and CDR2 SYDVKM. The CDR3 has 11 amino acids. V dropped 4 bases and J dropped 6 bases, with 7 bases sitting between them. The CDR3 DNA reads as TGTGCCAGCAGTTCCGTCCTCGAGCAGTACTTC. Amino acids: CASSSVLEQYF.

V gene TRBV18 combines with J gene TRBJ2-4; D uncertain. CDR1 is KGHSH, CDR2 LQKENI, per germline. CDR3 length: 14 residues. Trimming shortened V by 2 bases and J by 2 bases, and 7 bases separated the two germline ends. The CDR3: CASSPKGSKNIQYF. In DNA, the CDR3 is TGTGCCAGCTCACCAAAGGGTTCCAAAAACATTCAGTACTTC. The full variable domain, with the rest looked up from reference TRBV18 and TRBJ2-4, is NAGVMQNPRHLVRRRGQEARLRCSPMKGHSHVYWYRQLPEEGLKFMVYLQKENIIDESGMPKERFSAEFPKEGPSILRIQQVVRGDSAAYFCASSPKGSKNIQYFGAGTRLSVL.

The genes are TRBV4-1 and TRBJ2-7, with D hard to call. This CDR3 is built from 14 residues. V lost 1 base to trimming and J lost 2 bases, with 9 bases between them. CDR1 and CDR2 (germline): MGHRA, YSYEKL. The CDR3 is CASSQVPGTYEQYF. The CDR3 coding sequence is TGCGCCAGCAGCCAAGTCCCAGGTACCTACGAGCAGTACTTC.

This chain joins TRBV4-3 and TRBJ1-3; D remains unclear. Germline lookup yields CDR1 LGHNA and CDR2 YSLEER. The CDR3 covers 18 residues. V lost 0 bases and J 3 bases, leaving 18 bases between the germline ends. The CDR3 sequence: CASSQDLGRAQVGNTIYF. The DNA of the CDR3 is TGCGCCAGCAGCCAAGATCTTGGGCGGGCGCAGGTTGGAAACACCATATATTTT.

The chain is built from TRBV7-9 and TRBJ2-1; no clear D gene. V gave up 1 base and J gave up 1 base, with 2 bases separating them. The germline V gene has CDR1 SEHNR and CDR2 FQNEAQ (reference sequence). The CDR3 covers 13 residues. This CDR3 is CASSLGSYNEQFF. For the CDR3, the DNA is TGTGCCAGCAGCTTAGGATCCTACAATGAGCAGTTCTTC.

The V call is TRBV28, the J call TRBJ1-2, with TRBD1 as a possible D gene (5 bases). Germline-derived CDR1 and CDR2 are MDHEN and SYDVKM. V was pared by 5 bases and J by 5 bases, with 18 bases between. CDR3 length: 15 amino acids. The DNA for the CDR3 is TGTGCCAGCAGTAATACAGGTCCCCAAATTTATGGCTACACCTTC. This encodes CASSNTGPQIYGYTF.